This TCR beta chain stems from a study of shared T cell receptors in the human thymus (dated by TCRdb to the early 2020s). Regarding the research as a whole: The study examined how the human thymus generates shared, self-reactive T-cell receptor alpha chains.

The protocol used for the library was the immunoSEQ multiplex PCR assay. The source is immuneACCESS, and TCRdb retained only in-frame sequences with V and J called. Part of the clones is not carried over; for the studies checked, unresolved V genes explain less than half of this, and the remainder is unexplained. This sample gives 500,000 to 550,000 clones in total; about 80% of them show up just once. In total, the top ten clones hold 0.01% to 0.015% of the sample. A word on this clone: Its antigen remains undetermined. Per-base qualities were not stored, and no clone one base away is much larger.

These same data were also listed under a study on human thymus T cells. Looking at the second paper: In Finland, the donors were immunologically healthy infants who were having open corrective cardiac surgery for congenital heart defects. The thymus tissue came from surgical resects taken out during corrective cardiac surgery. Both the thymic and the peripheral blood repertoires appeared to show biased V and J gene segment usage. According to the related research, thymic TCR repertoires were highly overlapping among unrelated individuals. The study characterized TCR alpha and beta repertoires from roughly 8 infant thymus samples and a few related peripheral blood samples. The cohort included about 6 male and two female infants, with donor ages spanning 7 to 244 days. After being mechanically released from the tissue, thymocytes were kept at -70 degrees C in pellets of roughly 9.5-32 million cells. A QIAsymphony instrument was used to extract genomic DNA from frozen cell pellets. The immunoSEQ multiplex PCR assay was used to amplify the TCRB and TCRAD loci from a standardized quantity of quality-controlled genomic DNA. The amplicons covered the V(D)J region and were long enough to include the CDR3 and to identify the V and J genes. Amplicon sequencing was performed on an Illumina platform through the commercial immunoSEQ service. Primer bias and sequencing errors were corrected using previously described methods, and TCRAD and TCRB definitions followed the IMGT database. The repertoires were analysed using immunoSEQ Analyzer 3.0 and VDJTools for basic statistics, V/J segment usage, diversity estimates, rarefaction and pairwise overlap. Chao1, ChaoE, Efron-Thisted, Shannon and inverse Simpson indices were used to estimate diversity, which was also estimated on datasets down-sampled to the smallest sample. Repertoire overlap was assessed by strict matching of CDR3 nucleotide sequence, V gene and J gene, and clustering was done by Jaccard-based multidimensional scaling. On average, about 730,000 unique TCRB clonotypes were obtained from thymus samples, compared with around 78,000 from blood samples.

This clonotype was obtained from a boy under three years old with a congenital heart defect. Donor details come from another sample of the same person, matched by shared clones. The sequenced sample consisted of thymocytes.

CDR3 protein: CASSDRTGFPSGRKDEQYF. The DNA sequence is as follows: TGTGCCAGCAGTGATCGGACGGGGTTTCCTAGCGGGAGGAAGGACGAGCAGTACTTC. The sequence joins TRBV6-1 to TRBJ2-7, with 11 central nucleotides matching TRBD2. Compared with germline, V lacks 3 bases and J lacks 5 bases; bases without a gene match: 18. Inclusive of the bounding cysteine and phenylalanine, the CDR3 is 19 residues long. The entry retains the CDR3 DNA only, 57 bases that are in frame from base 1. Taken from the germline V gene, the CDR1 and CDR2 loops are MNHNS and SASEGT.